This paragraph reports one TCR beta chain. Its antigen is currently unknown. This specimen belongs to a study of T cell responses to AZD1222 COVID-19 vaccine. Across the study: The study pooled second doses at about 4 or about 12 weeks.

Sequenced by immunoSEQ multiplex PCR; TCRdb stores in-frame clones only, minus some. The sample lists fewer than 110,000 clones, around 92% occurring once. Broader study findings: Only 5 or 6 people who got AZD1222 tested seropositive at baseline. Donors were mostly white British, more females; clonal diversity possibly underestimated.

This CDR3 is built from 14 residues. Germline V CDR1 and CDR2: MNHEY, SMNVEV (reference sequence). V lost 2 bases, J lost 4 bases, and 11 bases lay in between. This chain joins TRBV27 and TRBJ1-2; tentative D call: TRBD1 (5 bases). The receptor comes from an adult in good health. The material was peripheral blood, obtained on day 0 of AZD1222 vaccination. In nucleotides, the CDR3 is TGTGCCAGCAGTTTACGAGTAGGGGCCTATGGCTACACCTTC. This gives the protein CASSLRVGAYGYTF.